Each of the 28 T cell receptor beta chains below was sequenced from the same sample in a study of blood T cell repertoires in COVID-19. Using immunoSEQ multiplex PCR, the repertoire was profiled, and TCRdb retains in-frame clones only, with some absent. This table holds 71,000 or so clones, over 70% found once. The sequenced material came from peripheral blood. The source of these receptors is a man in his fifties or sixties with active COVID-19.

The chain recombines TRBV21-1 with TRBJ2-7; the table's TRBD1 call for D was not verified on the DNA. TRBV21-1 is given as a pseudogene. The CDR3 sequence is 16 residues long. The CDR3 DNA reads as TGTGCCAGCAGCAAAGAGGAGAGGACAGGGGTCTACGAGCAGTACTTC. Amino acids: CASSKEERTGVYEQYF.

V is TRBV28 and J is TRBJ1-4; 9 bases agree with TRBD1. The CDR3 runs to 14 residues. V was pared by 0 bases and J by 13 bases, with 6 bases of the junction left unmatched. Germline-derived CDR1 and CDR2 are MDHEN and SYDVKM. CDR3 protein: CASSLWGQGFPLFF. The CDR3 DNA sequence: TGTGCCAGCAGTTTATGGGGACAGGGATTTCCACTGTTTTTT.

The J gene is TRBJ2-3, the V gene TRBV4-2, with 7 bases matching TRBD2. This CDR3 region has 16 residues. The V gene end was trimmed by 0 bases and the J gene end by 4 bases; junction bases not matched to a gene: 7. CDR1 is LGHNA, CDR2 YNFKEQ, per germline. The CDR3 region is CASSQDRAGDADTQYF. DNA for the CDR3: TGTGCCAGCAGCCAAGATCGGGCGGGAGACGCAGATACGCAGTATTTT.

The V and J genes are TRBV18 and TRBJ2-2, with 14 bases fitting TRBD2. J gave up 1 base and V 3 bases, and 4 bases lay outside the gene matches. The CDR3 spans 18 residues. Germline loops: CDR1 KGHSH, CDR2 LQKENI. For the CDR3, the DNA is TGTGCCAGCTCACCCCCGGGACTAGCGGGAGTGAACACCGGGGAGCTGTTTTTT. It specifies CASSPPGLAGVNTGELFF.

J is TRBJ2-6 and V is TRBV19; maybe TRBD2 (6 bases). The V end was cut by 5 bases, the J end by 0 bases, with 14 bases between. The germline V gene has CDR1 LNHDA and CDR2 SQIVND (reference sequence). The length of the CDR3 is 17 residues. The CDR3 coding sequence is TGTGCCAGTAGTCCCCTGGCGGGGAGCTCTGGGGCCAACGTCCTGACTTTC. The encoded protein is CASSPLAGSSGANVLTF. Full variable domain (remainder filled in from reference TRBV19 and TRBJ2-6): DGGITQSPKYLFRKEGQNVTLSCEQNLNHDAMYWYRQDPGQGLRLIYYSQIVNDFQKGDIAEGYSVSREKKESFPLTVTSAQKNPTAFYLCASSPLAGSSGANVLTFGAGSRLTVL.

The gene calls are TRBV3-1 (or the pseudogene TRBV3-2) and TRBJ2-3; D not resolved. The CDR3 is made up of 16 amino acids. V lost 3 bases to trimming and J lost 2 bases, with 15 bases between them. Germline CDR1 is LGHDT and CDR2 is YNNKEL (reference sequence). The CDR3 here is CASSHKRLLNTDTQYF. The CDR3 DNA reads TGTGCCAGCAGCCACAAGCGCCTCCTCAACACAGATACGCAGTATTTT.

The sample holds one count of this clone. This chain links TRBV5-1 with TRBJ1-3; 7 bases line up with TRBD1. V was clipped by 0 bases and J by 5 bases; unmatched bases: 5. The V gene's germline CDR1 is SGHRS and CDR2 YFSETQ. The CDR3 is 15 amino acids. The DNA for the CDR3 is TGCGCCAGCAGCTTGGAGAGGGGGCGAAGAAACACCATATATTTT. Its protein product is CASSLERGRRNTIYF.

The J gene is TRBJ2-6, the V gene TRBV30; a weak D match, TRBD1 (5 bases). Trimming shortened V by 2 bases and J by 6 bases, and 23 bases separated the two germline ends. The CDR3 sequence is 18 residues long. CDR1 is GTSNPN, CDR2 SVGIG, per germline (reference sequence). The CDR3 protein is CAWSQGLGLVGEANVLTF. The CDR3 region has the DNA TGTGCCTGGAGTCAGGGCTTAGGGCTGGTGGGTGAGGCCAACGTCCTGACTTTC.

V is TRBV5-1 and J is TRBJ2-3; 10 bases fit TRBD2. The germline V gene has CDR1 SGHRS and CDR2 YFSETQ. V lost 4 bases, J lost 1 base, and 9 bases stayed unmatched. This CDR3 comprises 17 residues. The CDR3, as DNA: TGCGCCAGCAGCCCGTTAGCGGGAGGTGGGCGCACAGATACGCAGTATTTT. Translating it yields CASSPLAGGGRTDTQYF. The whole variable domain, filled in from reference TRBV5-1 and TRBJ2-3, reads KAGVTQTPRYLIKTRGQQVTLSCSPISGHRSVSWYQQTPGQGLQFLFEYFSETQRNKGNFPGRFSGRQFSNSRSEMNVSTLELGDSALYLCASSPLAGGGRTDTQYFGPGTRLTVL.

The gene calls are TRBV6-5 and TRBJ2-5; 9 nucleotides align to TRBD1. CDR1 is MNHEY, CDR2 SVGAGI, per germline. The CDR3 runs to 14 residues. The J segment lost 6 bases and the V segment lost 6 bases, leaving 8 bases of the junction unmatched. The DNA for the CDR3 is TGTGCCAGCAGGAACCGGGACAGGGACAAGACCCAGTACTTC. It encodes CASRNRDRDKTQYF.

The CDR3 DNA reads as TGTGCCAGCTCACCACCCAGTATGGCCTGGGAGCAGTACTTC. Its protein is CASSPPSMAWEQYF. The chain combines TRBV18 with TRBJ2-7; the D is unclear. This CDR3 contains 14 residues. Trimming took 0 bases from V and 7 from J, leaving 13 bases between them. The germline gives CDR1 KGHSH, CDR2 LQKENI.

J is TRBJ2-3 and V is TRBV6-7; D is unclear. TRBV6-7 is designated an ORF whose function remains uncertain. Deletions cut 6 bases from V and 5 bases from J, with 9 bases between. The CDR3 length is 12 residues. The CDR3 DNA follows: TGTGCCAGCAGCAAGACTCTAGATACGCAGTATTTT. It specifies CASSKTLDTQYF.

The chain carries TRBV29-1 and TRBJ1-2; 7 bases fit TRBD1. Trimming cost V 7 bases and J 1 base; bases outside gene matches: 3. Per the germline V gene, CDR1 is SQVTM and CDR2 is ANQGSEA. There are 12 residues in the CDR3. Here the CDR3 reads CSEWDSNYGYTF. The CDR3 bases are TGCAGCGAATGGGACAGTAACTATGGCTACACCTTC.

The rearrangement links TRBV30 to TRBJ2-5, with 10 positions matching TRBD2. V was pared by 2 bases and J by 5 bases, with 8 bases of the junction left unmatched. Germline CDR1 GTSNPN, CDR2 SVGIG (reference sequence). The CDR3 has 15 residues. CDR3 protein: CAWSQSGGAGETQYF. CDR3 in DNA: TGTGCCTGGAGTCAAAGCGGGGGGGCTGGTGAGACCCAGTACTTC.

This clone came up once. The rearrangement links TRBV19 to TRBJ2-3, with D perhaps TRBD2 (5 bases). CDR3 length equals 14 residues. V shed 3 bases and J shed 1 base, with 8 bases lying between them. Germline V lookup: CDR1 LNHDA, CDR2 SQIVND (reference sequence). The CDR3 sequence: CASSMEAGTDTQYF. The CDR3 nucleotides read TGTGCCAGTAGTATGGAAGCGGGCACAGATACGCAGTATTTT.

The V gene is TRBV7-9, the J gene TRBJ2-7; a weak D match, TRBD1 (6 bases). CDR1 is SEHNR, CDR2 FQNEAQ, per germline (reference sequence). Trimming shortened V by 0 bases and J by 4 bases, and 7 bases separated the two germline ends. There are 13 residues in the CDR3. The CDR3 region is CASSLAQGYEQYF. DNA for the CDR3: TGTGCCAGCAGCTTAGCGCAGGGGTACGAGCAGTACTTC.

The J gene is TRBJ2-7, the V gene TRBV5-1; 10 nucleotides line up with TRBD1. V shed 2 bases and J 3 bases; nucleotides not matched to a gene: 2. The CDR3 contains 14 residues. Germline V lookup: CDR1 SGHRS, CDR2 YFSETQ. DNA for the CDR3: TGCGCCAGCAGCTTAGGACAGGGGGTCTACGAGCAGTACTTC. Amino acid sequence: CASSLGQGVYEQYF.

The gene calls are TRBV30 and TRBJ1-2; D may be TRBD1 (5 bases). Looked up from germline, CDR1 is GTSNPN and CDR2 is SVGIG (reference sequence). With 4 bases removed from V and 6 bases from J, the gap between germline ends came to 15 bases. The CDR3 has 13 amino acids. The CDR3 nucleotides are TGTGCCTGGATGGGAAAGGGGAGGAATGGCTACACCTTC. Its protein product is CAWMGKGRNGYTF.

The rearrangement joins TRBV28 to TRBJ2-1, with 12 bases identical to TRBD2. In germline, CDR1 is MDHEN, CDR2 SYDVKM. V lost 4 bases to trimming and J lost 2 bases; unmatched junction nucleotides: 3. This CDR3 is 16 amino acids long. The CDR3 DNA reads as TGTGCCAGCAGTTCGACTAGCGGGAGAACCTACAATGAGCAGTTCTTC. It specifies CASSSTSGRTYNEQFF.

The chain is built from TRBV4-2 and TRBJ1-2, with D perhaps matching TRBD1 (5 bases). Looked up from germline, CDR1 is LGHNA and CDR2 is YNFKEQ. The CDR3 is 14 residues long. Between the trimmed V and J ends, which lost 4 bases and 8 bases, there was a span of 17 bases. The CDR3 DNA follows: TGTGCCAGCAGCCCGGACAAAGCAGCTTGGGGCTACACCTTC. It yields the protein CASSPDKAAWGYTF.

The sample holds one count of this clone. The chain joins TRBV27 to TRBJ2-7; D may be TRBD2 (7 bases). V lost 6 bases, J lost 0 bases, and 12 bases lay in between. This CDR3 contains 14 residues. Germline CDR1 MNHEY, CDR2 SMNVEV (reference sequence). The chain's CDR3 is CASSWGGPSYEQYF. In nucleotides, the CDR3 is TGTGCCAGCAGCTGGGGGGGGCCCTCCTACGAGCAGTACTTC.

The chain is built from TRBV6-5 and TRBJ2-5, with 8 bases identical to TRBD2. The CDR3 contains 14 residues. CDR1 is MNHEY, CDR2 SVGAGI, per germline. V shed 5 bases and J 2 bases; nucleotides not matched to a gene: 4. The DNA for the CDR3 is TGTGCCAGCAGTACCGGGACTAGGCAAGAGACCCAGTACTTC. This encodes CASSTGTRQETQYF.

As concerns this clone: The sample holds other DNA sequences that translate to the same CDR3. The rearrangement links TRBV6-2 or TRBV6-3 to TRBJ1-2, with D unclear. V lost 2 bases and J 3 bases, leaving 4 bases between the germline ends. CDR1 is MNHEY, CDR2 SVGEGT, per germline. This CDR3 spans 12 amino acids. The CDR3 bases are TGTGCCAGCAGTTACCCGGACTATGGCTACACCTTC. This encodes CASSYPDYGYTF.

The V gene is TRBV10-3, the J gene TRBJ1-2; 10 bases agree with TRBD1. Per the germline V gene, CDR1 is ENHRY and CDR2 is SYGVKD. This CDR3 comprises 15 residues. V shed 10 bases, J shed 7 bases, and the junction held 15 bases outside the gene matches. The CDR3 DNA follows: TGTGCCACCTCAGACCGACAGGGGGCGACGCTTGGCTACACCTTC. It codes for CATSDRQGATLGYTF.

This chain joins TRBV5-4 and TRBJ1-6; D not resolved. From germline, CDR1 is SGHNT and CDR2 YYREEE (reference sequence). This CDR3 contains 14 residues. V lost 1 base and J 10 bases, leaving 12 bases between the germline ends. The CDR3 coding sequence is TGTGCCAGCAGCTTGAGGACCGGGAACTCACCCCTCCACTTT. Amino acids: CASSLRTGNSPLHF.

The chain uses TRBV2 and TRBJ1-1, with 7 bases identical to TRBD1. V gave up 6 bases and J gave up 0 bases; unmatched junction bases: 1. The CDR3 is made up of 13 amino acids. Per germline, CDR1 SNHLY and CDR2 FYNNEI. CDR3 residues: CASRTGLNTEAFF. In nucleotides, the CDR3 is TGTGCCAGCAGGACAGGGTTGAACACTGAAGCTTTCTTT.

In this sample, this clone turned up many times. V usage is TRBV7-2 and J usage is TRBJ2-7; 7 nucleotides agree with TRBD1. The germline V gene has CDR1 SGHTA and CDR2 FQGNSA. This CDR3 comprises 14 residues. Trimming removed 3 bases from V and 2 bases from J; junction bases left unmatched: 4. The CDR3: CASSFHRGTYEQYF. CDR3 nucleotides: TGTGCCAGCAGCTTCCACAGGGGCACCTACGAGCAGTACTTC.

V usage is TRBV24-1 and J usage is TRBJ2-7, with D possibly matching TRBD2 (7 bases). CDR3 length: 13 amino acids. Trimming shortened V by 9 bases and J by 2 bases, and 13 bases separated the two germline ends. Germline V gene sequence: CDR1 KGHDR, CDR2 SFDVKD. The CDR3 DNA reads TGTGCCACCTCAGACGGGGGGCCCTACGAGCAGTACTTC. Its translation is CATSDGGPYEQYF.